This T cell receptor beta chain was observed in a study of cytomegalovirus exposure and HLA in healthy donors. The overall study: Around 190 million T cells yielded some 100 million unique TCR beta sequences, as an earlier analysis found. Findings and limits, study-wide: Reported results showed that the classifier diagnosed cytomegalovirus status with high specificity and sensitivity.

The CDR3 length is 16 residues. V lost 2 bases and J lost 5, with 18 bases in between. CDR1 is KGHSH and CDR2 is LQKENI in the germline V gene. Primers included in the PCR were 60 Vbeta and 13 Jbeta primers. Assay used: immunoSEQ multiplex PCR; TCRdb lists only in-frame clones, some missing. The sample lists some 80,000 clones; roughly a tenth were seen once. Remarks on this clone: The antigen remains undetermined.

V usage is TRBV18 and J usage is TRBJ1-1, with a weak D call TRBD1 (6 bases). This receptor was taken from a man in his 60s in good health and CMV-seropositive. The sample was PBMCs. The DNA for the CDR3 is TGTGCCAGCTCACCAACGAGGGGCGAGGGGGAGACTGAAGCTTTCTTT. Protein product: CASSPTRGEGETEAFF.